This record covers a single TCR beta chain. Whenever a sample was processed, at least 6 million PBMCs were isolated. The data were taken from a study of blood T cells in healthy people across ages. There are 16 residues in the CDR3. CDR1 SGHRS and CDR2 YFSETQ come from the germline V gene. Trimming stripped 0 bases from V and 5 bases from J, with 17 bases between. Primers used in a second PCR of roughly 6 to 12 cycles were a sample-barcoded 5' primer and a J-beta primer mix. Every cDNA molecule carried a tag from a template-switch adaptor bearing 12 random nucleotides. TCRdb reprocessed the 5' RACE reads with MiXCR, giving one entry per CDR3 protein. The data hold more than 1,000,000 distinct CDR3 sequences, with about 25% observed a single time. The sample was also linked to a second study, of T cells of mothers and their children. That paper states: A slight, non-significant increase in overlap was found for related mother-child pairs relative to unrelated pairs.

The chain has TRBV5-1 and TRBJ1-2; D remains ambiguous. The material sequenced was blood. The receptor's source is a girl aged 2 to 9 in good health. The CDR3 protein is CASSLDPDGLGYGYTF. The DNA for the CDR3 is TGCGCCAGCAGCTTGGATCCTGACGGACTAGGGTATGGCTACACCTTC.